This T cell receptor (beta chain) was recovered during a study of CD8+ T cells in alopecia areata. cDNA reverse transcribed from extracted RNA served as the sequencing template. Some clones are missing from TCRdb's copy, which holds only in-frame ones; the method was immunoSEQ multiplex PCR. The sample includes hundreds of thousands of clones, 67% of them seen just once. Turning to this clone: Its antigen remains unidentified.

Study results and limitations: Mice showed clearer TCR sharing than patients did, a gap that was possibly HLA-related.

The sample in question was CD4+ T cells sorted from blood, obtained at week 0. This clonotype originated in a human donor with alopecia areata.

DNA for the CDR3: TGCGCCAGCAGCCAAGCGCTTCAGGGGGTGGCTGGCTACACCTTC. Encoded protein: CASSQALQGVAGYTF. The chain links TRBV4-3 to TRBJ1-2; TRBD1 agrees at 7 bases. V lost 1 base, J lost 7 bases, and 9 bases stayed unmatched. CDR1 and CDR2 from the germline V gene are LGHNA and YSLEER. There are 15 residues in the CDR3.